This entry is about one TCR beta chain. Its cognate antigen has yet to be identified. No much larger clone exists at a distance of one base, and base qualities are not known. Library generation was performed with the immunoSEQ multiplex PCR assay. Imported from immuneACCESS, the table was reduced by TCRdb to in-frame sequences with V and J called. These copies leave out some clones; in studies compared against another copy, an unresolved V gene accounts for under half, and the cause of the remainder is not known. This sample lists 60,000 to 85,000 clones; just under 95% were detected once. The ten largest clones add up to around 0.37% of the sample. Reading from cysteine to phenylalanine, the CDR3 counts 14 amino acids. Only CDR3 DNA remains: 42 bases, in frame from the first base. The germline V gene (reference sequence) supplies CDR1 SSHAT and CDR2 FNYEAQ. The germline ends are 9 bases apart after V is trimmed by 1 base and J by 4 bases.

This specimen belongs to a study of technical replicates of blood from several donors (dated by TCRdb to the late 2010s). Sequencing was performed on T cells isolated from PBMCs. The sequence is built from TRBV7-7 and TRBJ2-3; perhaps TRBD2 is the D gene, with 6 bases matching. The clonotype comes from a human donor in good health. DNA sequence: TGTGCCAGCAGCTTAGGGGGGGACTCAGATACGCAGTATTTT. This gives the protein CASSLGGDSDTQYF.